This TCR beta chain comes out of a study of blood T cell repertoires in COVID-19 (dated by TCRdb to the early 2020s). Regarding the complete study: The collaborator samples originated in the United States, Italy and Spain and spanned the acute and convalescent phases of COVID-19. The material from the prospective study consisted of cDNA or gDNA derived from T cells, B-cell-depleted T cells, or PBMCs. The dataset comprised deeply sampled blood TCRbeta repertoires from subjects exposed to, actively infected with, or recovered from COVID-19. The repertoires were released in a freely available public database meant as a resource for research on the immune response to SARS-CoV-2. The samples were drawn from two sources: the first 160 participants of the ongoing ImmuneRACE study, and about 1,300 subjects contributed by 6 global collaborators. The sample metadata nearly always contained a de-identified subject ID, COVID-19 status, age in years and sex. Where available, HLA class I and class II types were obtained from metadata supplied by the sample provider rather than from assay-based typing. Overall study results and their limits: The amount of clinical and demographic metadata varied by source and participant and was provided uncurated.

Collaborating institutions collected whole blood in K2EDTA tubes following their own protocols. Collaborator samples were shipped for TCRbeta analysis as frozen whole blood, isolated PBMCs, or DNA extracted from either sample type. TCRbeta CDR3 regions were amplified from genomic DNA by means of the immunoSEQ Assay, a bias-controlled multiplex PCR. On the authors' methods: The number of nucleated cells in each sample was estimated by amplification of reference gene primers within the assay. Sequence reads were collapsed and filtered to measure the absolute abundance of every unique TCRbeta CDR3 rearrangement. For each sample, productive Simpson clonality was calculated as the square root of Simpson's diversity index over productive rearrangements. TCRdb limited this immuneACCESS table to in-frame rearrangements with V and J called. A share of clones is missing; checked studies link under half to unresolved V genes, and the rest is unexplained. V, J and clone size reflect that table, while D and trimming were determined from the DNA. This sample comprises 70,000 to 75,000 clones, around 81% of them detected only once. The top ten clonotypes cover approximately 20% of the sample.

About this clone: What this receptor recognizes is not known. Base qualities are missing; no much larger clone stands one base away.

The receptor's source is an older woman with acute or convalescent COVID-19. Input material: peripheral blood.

The CDR3 protein is CASSEGGRLAFF. The DNA is TGCGCCAGCAGCGAAGGGGGTCGTCTGGCTTTCTTT. The sequence joins TRBV5-1 to TRBJ1-1; the D gene is perhaps TRBD1, on 6 matching bases. In the germline V gene, CDR1 corresponds to SGHRS and CDR2 to YFSETQ. V is pared back by 4 bases and J by 11 bases, with 15 bases lying between the germline termini. Reading from cysteine to phenylalanine, the CDR3 counts 12 amino acids. This entry keeps only the CDR3 DNA: 36 bases, framed from base 1.